The sequence of this TCR beta chain was determined in a study of blood T cells in healthy people across ages. Per germline, CDR1 LGHNA and CDR2 YSLEER. With 0 bases removed from V and 1 base from J, the gap between germline ends came to 12 bases. CDR3 length: 16 residues. Points from the study as a whole: PBMC samples, being unsorted, prevented any conclusive comparison of naive and antigen-experienced cells. As age increased, TCR beta diversity per million T cells fell in a roughly linear fashion.

Together with a sample-barcoded 5' primer, a J-beta primer mix was included in a second PCR lasting roughly 7 to 11 cycles. Each single sample gave us at least 2.5 million CDR3-containing paired-end reads. TCRdb fed the 5' RACE reads into MiXCR, producing one record per CDR3 protein. This sample yields some 860,000 distinct CDR3 sequences, of which more than 50% are seen a single time; 25% to 30% belongs to the top ten. This clonotype was seen a handful of times. Its target is not known. J is TRBJ1-1 and V is TRBV4-3; D gene unclear. This receptor was identified in a middle-aged man in good health. Sequenced: blood. CDR3 in amino acids: CASSQDPGRWNTEAFF. The DNA for the CDR3 is TGCGCCAGCAGCCAAGATCCGGGCAGGTGGAACACTGAAGCTTTCTTT.